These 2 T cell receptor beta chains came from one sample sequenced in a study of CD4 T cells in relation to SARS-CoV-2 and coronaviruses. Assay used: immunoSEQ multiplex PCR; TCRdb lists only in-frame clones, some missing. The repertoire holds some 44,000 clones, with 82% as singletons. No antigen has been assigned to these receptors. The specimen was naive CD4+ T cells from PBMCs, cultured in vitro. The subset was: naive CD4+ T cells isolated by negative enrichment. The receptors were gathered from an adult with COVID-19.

In DNA form, the CDR3 reads TGTGCCTGGAGTGGTTCCAGCGGGAGAGTAAAGCAGTACTTC. It specifies CAWSGSSGRVKQYF. This chain links TRBV30 with TRBJ2-7; 8 nucleotides align to TRBD2. The J segment lost 8 bases and the V segment lost 1 base, leaving 10 bases of the junction unmatched. Per germline, CDR1 GTSNPN and CDR2 SVGIG (reference sequence). This CDR3 is 14 amino acids long.

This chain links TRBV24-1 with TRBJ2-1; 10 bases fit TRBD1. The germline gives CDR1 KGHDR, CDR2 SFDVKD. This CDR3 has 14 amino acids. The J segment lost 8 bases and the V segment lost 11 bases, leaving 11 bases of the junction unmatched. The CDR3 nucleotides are TGTGCCAGCGGTTGGGGACAGGGGTTCGATGAGCAGTTCTTC. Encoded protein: CASGWGQGFDEQFF.